This TCR beta chain was identified during a study of neurological immune-mediated disorders. The time point: longitudinal time-point 1 (baseline). The CDR3 is 14 residues long. Germline-derived CDR1 and CDR2 are SNHLY and FYNNEI. The J segment lost 1 base and the V segment lost 6 bases, leaving 6 bases of the junction unmatched. In each sequencing run, over 160 million TCR-beta sequences were generated from 15-18 subjects. TCRdb processed the 5' RACE reads anew with MiXCR; each CDR3 protein has one entry. The sample yields 70,000 to 75,000 distinct CDR3 sequences, about an eighth seen once. The specimen was PBMCs. The chain links TRBV2 to TRBJ2-7, with 7 bases identical to TRBD1. The clonotype was recovered from a female donor with HTLV-1-associated myelopathy (HAM/TSP). CDR3 residues: CASRSQGLSYEQYF. In DNA form, the CDR3 reads TGTGCCAGCAGATCACAGGGGCTTTCCTACGAGCAGTACTTC.